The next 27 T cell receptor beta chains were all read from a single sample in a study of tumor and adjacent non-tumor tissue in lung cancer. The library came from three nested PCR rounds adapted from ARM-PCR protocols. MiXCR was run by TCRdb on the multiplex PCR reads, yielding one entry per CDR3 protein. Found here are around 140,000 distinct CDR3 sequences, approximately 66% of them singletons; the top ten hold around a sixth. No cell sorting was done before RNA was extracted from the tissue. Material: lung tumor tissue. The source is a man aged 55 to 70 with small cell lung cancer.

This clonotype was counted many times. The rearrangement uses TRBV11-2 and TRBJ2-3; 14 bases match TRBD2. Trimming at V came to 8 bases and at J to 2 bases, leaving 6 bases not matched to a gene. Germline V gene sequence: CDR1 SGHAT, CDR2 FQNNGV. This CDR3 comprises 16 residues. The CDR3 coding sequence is TGTGCCAGCCGTAGGACTAGCGGGGGGTTCACAGATACGCAGTATTTT. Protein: CASRRTSGGFTDTQYF.

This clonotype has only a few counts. CDR3 loop: CASSPGQREAFF. For the CDR3, the DNA is TGTGCCAGCAGCCCGGGACAGCGTGAAGCTTTCTTT. This chain uses TRBV6-5 with TRBJ1-1; 7 bases align to TRBD1. J lost 7 bases, V lost 6 bases, and 5 bases had no gene match. The CDR3 loop spans 12 amino acids. Germline V gene lookup returns CDR1 MNHEY and CDR2 SVGAGI.

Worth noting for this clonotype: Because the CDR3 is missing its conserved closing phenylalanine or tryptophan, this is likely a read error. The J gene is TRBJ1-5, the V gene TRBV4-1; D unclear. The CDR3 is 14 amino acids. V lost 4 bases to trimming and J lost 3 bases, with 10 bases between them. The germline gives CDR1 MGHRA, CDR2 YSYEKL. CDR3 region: CASSPVRNNQPQHL. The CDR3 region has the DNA TGCGCCAGCAGCCCCGTAAGGAACAATCAGCCCCAGCATTTA.

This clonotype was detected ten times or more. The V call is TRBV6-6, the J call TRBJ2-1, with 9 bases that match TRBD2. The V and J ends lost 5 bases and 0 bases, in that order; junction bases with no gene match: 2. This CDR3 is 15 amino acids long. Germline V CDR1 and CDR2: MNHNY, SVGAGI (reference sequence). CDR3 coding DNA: TGTGCCAGCAGTGATAGCGGGAGCTCCTACAATGAGCAGTTCTTC. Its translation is CASSDSGSSYNEQFF.

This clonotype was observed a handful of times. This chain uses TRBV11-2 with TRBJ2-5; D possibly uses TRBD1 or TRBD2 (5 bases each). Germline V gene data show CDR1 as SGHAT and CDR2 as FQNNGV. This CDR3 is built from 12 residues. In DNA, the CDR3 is TGTGATAGCAGCGCAACCGGGACCCAAGAATACTTC. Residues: CDSSATGTQEYF.

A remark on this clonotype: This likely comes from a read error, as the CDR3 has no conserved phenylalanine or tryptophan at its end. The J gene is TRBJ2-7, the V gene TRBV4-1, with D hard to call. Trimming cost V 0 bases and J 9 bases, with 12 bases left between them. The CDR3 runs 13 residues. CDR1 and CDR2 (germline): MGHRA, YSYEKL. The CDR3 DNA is TGCGCCAGCAGCCAAGATCGTGGAGTGCGGCAGTACCTC. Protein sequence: CASSQDRGVRQYL.

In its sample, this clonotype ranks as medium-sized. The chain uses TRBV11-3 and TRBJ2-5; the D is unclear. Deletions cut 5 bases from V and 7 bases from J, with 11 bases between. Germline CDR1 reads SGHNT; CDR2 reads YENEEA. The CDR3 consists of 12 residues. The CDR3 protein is CASSRSAGTQYF. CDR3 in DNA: TGTGCCAGCAGCCGCTCTGCAGGGACCCAGTACTTC. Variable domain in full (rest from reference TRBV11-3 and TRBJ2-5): EAGVVQSPRYKIIEKKQPVAFWCNPISGHNTLYWYLQNLGQGPELLIRYENEEAVDDSQLPKDRFSAERLKGVDSTLKIQPAELGDSAVYLCASSRSAGTQYFGPGTRLLVL.

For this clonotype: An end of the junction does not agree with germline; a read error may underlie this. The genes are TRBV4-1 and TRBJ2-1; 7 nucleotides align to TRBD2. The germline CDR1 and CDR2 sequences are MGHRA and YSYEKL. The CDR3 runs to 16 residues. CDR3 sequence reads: CATSQDPAGVGGEQFF. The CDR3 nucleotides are TGCGCCACCAGCCAAGATCCCGCGGGAGTGGGCGGGGAGCAGTTCTTC.

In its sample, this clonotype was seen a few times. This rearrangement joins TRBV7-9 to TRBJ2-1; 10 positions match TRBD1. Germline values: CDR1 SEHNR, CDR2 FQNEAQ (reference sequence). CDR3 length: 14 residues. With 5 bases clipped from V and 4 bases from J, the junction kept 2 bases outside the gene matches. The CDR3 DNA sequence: TGTGCCAGCAGCAGACAGGGGGCTTACAATGAGCAGTTCTTC. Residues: CASSRQGAYNEQFF.

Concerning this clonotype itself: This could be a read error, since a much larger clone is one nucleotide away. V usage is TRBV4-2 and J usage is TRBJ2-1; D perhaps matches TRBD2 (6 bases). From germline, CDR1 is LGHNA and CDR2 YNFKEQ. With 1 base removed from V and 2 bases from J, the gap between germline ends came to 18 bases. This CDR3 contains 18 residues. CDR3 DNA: TGTGCCAGCAGCCAAGTTCATGGGGTAGCGGAGACCTACAATGAGCAGTTCTTC. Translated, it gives CASSQVHGVAETYNEQFF.

CDR3 coding DNA: TGCGCCAGCAGCCCTCGAGCGGGAGGGGACAATGAGCAGTTCTTC. This sequence encodes CASSPRAGGDNEQFF. The J gene is TRBJ2-1, the V gene TRBV5-1; 10 bases agree with TRBD2. V shed 4 bases, J shed 5 bases, and the junction held 6 bases outside the gene matches. The germline CDR1 and CDR2 sequences are SGHRS and YFSETQ. This CDR3 spans 15 amino acids. Looking up the rest from reference TRBV5-1 and TRBJ2-1 gives the full variable domain: KAGVTQTPRYLIKTRGQQVTLSCSPISGHRSVSWYQQTPGQGLQFLFEYFSETQRNKGNFPGRFSGRQFSNSRSEMNVSTLELGDSALYLCASSPRAGGDNEQFFGPGTRLTVL.

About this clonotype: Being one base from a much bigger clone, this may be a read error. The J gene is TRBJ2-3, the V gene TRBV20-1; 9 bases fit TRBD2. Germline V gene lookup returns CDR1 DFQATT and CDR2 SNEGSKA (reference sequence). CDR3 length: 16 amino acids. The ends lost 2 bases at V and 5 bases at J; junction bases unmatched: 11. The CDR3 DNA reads TGCAGTGCTAGAAGCCGAAGCGGGAGGTTTGTAGATACGCAGTATTTT. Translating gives CSARSRSGRFVDTQYF.

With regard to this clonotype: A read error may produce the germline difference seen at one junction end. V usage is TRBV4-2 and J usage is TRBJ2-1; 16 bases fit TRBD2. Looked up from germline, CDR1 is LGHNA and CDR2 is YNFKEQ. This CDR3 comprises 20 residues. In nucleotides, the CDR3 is TGTGCCAGCAGCCAAGACCCCGGGACTAGCGGGAGGGCTCTCCACGATGAGCAGTTTTTC. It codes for CASSQDPGTSGRALHDEQFF.

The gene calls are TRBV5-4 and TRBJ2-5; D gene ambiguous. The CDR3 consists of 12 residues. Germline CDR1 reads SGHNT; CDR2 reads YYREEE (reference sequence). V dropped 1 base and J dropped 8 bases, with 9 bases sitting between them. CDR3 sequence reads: CASSLFEDTQYF. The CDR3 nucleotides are TGTGCCAGCAGCTTGTTTGAGGATACCCAGTACTTC.

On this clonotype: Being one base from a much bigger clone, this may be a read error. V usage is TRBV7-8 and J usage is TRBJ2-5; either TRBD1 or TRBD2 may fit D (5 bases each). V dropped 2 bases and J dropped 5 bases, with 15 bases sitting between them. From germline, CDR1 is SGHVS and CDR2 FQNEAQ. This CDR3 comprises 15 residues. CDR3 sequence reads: CASSLRRQGVETQYF. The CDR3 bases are TGTGCCAGCAGCTTAAGGAGGCAGGGTGTGGAGACCCAGTACTTC.

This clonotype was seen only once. The CDR3 loop is CTTRDVGAGRIGDEQFF. The CDR3 DNA follows: TGCACTACTAGAGATGTCGGGGCGGGACGAATAGGGGATGAGCAGTTCTTC. The chain joins TRBV20-1 to TRBJ2-1, with D possibly matching TRBD2 (6 bases). CDR1 is DFQATT and CDR2 is SNEGSKA in the germline V gene (reference sequence). The CDR3 is 17 amino acids.

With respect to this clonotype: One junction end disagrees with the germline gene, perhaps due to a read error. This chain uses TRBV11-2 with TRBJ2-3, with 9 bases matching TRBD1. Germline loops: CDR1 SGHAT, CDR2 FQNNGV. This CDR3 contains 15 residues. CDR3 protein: CASSLTTGGTGTQYF. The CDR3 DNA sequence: TGTGCCAGCAGCTTAACCACAGGGGGCACAGGTACGCAGTATTTT.

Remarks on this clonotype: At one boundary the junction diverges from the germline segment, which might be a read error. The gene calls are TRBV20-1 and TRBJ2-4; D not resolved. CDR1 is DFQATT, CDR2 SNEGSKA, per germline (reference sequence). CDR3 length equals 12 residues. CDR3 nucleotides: TGCAGTGCCGTGGGCCACAAAAACATTCAGTATTTC. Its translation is CSAVGHKNIQYF.

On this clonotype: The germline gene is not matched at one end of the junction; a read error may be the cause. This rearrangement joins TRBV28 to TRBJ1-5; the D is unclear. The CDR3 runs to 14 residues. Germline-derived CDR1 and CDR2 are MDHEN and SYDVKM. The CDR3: CASSLGGINQAQHF. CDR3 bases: TGTGCCAGCAGTTTGGGAGGGATCAATCAGGCCCAGCATTTT.

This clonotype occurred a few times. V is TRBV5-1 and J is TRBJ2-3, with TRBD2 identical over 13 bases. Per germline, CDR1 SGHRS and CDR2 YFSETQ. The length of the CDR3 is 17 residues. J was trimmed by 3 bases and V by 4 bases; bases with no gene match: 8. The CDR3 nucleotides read TGCGCCAGCAGCCCGGGACTAGCGGGGTCCCCGACAGATACGCAGTATTTT. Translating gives CASSPGLAGSPTDTQYF.

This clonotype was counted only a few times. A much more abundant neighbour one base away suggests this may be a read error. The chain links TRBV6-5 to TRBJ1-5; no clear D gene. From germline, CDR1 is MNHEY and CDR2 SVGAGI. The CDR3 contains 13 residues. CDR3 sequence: CASSYGSHQSQHF. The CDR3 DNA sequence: TGTGCCAGCAGTTACGGTTCGCATCAGTCCCAGCATTTT.

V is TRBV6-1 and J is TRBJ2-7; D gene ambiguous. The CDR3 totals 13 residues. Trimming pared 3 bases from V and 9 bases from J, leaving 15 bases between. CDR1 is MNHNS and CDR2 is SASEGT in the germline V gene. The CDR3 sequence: CASSDAQRVGQYV. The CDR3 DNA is TGTGCCAGCAGTGATGCGCAGCGAGTAGGGCAGTACGTC.

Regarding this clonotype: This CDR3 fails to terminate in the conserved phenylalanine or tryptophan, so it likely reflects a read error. This chain's CDR3 is CSARREYSQPQHL. The CDR3 DNA sequence: TGCAGTGCTAGAAGGGAGTACAGTCAGCCCCAGCATTTA. The chain joins TRBV20-1 to TRBJ1-5; D gene ambiguous. This CDR3 has 13 residues. V shed 2 bases and J shed 6 bases, with 11 bases lying between them. Germline CDR1 reads DFQATT; CDR2 reads SNEGSKA (reference sequence).

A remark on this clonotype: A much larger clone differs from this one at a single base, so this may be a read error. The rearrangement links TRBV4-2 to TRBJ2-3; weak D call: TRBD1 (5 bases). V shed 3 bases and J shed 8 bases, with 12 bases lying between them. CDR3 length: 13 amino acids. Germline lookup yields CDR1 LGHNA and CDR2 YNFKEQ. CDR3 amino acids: CASSQIPQGTQYF. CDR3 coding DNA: TGTGCCAGCAGCCAGATACCCCAGGGTACGCAGTATTTT.

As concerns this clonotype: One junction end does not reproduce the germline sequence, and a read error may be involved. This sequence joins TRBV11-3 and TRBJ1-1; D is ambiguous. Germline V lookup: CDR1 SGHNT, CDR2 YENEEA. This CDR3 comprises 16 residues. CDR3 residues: CASSAIRGTLNTEAFF. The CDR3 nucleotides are TGTGCCAGCAGCGCGATCCGGGGTACCCTGAATACTGAAGCTTTCTTT.

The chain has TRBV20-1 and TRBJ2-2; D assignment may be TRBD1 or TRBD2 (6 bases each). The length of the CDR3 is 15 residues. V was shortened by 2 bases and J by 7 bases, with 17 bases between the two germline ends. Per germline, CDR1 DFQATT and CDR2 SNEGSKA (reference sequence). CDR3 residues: CSARRAGDWIGELFF. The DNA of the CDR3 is TGCAGTGCTAGAAGGGCAGGGGACTGGATCGGGGAGCTGTTTTTT.

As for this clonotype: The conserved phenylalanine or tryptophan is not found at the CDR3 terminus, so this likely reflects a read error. The CDR3 protein is CASSFGLSLETQYL. CDR3 nucleotides: TGTGCCAGCAGCTTCGGACTTAGTTTAGAGACCCAGTACTTA. V is TRBV5-4 and J is TRBJ2-5; the D gene is possibly TRBD2 (5 bases). V dropped 2 bases and J dropped 4 bases, with 12 bases sitting between them. The germline CDR1 and CDR2 sequences are SGHNT and YYREEE (reference sequence). The CDR3 has 14 amino acids.